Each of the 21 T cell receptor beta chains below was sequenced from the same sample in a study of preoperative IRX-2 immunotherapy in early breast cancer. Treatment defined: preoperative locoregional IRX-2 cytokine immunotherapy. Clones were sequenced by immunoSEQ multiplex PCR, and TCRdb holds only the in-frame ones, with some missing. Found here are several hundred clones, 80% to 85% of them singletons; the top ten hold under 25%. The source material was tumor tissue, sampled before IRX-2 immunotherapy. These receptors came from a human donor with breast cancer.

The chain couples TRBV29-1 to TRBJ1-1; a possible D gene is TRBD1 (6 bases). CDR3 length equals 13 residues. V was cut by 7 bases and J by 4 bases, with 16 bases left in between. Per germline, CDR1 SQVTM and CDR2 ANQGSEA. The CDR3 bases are TGCAGCGCGGGAGCACAGGGTGGCACTGAAGCTTTCTTT. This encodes CSAGAQGGTEAFF.

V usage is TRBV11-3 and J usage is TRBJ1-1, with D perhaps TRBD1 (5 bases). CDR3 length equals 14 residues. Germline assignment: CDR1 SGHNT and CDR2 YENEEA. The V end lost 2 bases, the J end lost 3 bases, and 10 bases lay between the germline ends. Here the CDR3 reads CASSLTAGDTEAFF. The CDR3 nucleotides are TGTGCCAGCAGCTTAACGGCGGGGGACACTGAAGCTTTCTTT.

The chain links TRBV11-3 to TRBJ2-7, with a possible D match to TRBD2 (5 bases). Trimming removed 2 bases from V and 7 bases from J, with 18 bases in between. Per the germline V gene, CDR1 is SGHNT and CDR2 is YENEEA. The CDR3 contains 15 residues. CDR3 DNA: TGTGCCAGCAGCTTATTGAGGCTAACCGCGGGTGAGCAGTACTTC. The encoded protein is CASSLLRLTAGEQYF.

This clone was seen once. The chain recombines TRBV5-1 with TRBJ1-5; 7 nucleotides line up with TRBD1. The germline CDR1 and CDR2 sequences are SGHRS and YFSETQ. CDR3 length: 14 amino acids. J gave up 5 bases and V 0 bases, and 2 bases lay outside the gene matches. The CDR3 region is CASSLGQGDQPQHF. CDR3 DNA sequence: TGCGCCAGCAGCTTGGGACAGGGAGATCAGCCCCAGCATTTT.

The CDR3 DNA sequence: TGTGCCAGCAGTGATCCCTACGGACTAGCGGGGACCAATGAGCAGTTCTTC. Amino acid sequence: CASSDPYGLAGTNEQFF. V and J are TRBV25-1 and TRBJ2-1; 12 bases line up with TRBD2. Germline loops: CDR1 MGHDK, CDR2 SYGVNS. The CDR3 has 17 residues. V lost 3 bases, J lost 6 bases, and 9 bases stayed unmatched.

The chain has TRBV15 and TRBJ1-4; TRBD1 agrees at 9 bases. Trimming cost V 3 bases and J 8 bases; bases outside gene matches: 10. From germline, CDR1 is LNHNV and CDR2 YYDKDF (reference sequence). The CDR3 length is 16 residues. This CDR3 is CATSSDRQGGSEKLFF. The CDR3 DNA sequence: TGTGCCACCAGCAGCGACCGACAGGGGGGATCGGAAAAACTGTTTTTT.

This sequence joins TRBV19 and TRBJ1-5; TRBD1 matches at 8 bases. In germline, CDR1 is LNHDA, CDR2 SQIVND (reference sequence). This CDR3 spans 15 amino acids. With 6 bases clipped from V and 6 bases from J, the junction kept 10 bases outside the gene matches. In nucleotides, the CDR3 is TGTGCCAGTAGGACAGGGGAGGAAAATGGTCAGCCCCAGCATTTT. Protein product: CASRTGEENGQPQHF. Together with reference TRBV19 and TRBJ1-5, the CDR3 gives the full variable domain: DGGITQSPKYLFRKEGQNVTLSCEQNLNHDAMYWYRQDPGQGLRLIYYSQIVNDFQKGDIAEGYSVSREKKESFPLTVTSAQKNPTAFYLCASRTGEENGQPQHFGDGTRLSIL.

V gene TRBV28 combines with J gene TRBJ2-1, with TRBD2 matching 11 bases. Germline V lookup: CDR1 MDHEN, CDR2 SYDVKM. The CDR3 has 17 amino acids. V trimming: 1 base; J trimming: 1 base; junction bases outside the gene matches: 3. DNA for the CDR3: TGTGCCAGCAGTTTATCAACTAGCGGGAGTTCCTACAATGAGCAGTTCTTC. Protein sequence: CASSLSTSGSSYNEQFF.

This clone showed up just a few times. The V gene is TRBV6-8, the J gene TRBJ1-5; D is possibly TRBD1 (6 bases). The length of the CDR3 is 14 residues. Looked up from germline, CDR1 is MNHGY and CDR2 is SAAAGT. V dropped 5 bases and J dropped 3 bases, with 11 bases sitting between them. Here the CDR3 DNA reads TGTGCCAGCAGTCCTACAGGGCCCAATCAGCCCCAGCATTTT. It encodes CASSPTGPNQPQHF.

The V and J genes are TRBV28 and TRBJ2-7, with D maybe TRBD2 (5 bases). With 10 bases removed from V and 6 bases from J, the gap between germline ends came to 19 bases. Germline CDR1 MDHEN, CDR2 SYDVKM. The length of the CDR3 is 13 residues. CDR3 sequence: CAMQGSGGSEQYF. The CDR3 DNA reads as TGTGCCATGCAAGGTTCTGGAGGTAGCGAGCAGTACTTC.

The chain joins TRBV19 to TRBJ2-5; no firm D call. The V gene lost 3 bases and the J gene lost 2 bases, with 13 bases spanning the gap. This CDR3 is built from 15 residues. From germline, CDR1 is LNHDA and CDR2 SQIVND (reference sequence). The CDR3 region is CASSITAGRQETQYF. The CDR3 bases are TGTGCCAGTAGTATTACGGCAGGTAGACAAGAGACCCAGTACTTC.

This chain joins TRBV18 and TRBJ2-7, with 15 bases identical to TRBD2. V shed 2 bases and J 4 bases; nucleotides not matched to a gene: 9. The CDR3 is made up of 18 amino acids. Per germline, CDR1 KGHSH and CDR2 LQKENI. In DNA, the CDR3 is TGTGCCAGCTCACCAGAAGGACTAGCGGGAGGGCCAGGGTACGAGCAGTACTTC. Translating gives CASSPEGLAGGPGYEQYF. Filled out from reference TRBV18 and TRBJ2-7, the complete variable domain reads NAGVMQNPRHLVRRRGQEARLRCSPMKGHSHVYWYRQLPEEGLKFMVYLQKENIIDESGMPKERFSAEFPKEGPSILRIQQVVRGDSAAYFCASSPEGLAGGPGYEQYFGPGTRLTVT.

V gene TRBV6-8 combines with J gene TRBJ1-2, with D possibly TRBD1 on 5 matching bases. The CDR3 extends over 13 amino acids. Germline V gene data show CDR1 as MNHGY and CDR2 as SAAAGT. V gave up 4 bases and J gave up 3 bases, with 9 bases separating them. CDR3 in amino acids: CASSLQGDYGYTF. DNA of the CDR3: TGTGCCAGCAGTTTGCAGGGAGACTATGGCTACACCTTC.

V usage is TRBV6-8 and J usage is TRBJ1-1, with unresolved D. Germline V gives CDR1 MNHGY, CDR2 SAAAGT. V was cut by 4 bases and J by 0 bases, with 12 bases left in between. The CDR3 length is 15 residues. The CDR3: CASSSGRGMNTEAFF. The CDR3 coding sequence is TGTGCCAGCAGTTCCGGACGGGGTATGAACACTGAAGCTTTCTTT.

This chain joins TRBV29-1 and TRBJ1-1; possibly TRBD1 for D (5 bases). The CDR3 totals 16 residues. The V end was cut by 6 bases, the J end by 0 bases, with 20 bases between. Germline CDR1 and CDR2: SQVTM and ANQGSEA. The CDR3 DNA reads TGCAGCGTCAATGCGTTAATGGGGCAATTGAACACTGAAGCTTTCTTT. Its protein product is CSVNALMGQLNTEAFF. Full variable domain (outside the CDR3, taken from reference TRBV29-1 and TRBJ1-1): SAVISQKPSRDICQRGTSLTIQCQVDSQVTMMFWYRQQPGQSLTLIATANQGSEATYESGFVIDKFPISRPNLTFSTLTVSNMSPEDSSIYLCSVNALMGQLNTEAFFGQGTRLTVV.

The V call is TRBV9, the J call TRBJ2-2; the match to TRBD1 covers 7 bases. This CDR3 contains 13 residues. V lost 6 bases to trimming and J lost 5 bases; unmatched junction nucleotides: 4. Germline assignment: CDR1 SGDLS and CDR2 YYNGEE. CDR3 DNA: TGTGCCAGCACGGCGGACAGGACCGGGGAGCTGTTTTTT. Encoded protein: CASTADRTGELFF.

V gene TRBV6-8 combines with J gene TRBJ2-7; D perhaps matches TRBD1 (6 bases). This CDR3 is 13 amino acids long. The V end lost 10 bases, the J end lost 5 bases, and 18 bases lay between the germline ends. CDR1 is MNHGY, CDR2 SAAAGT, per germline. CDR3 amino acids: CAIGTGSKDEQYV. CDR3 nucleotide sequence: TGTGCCATCGGAACAGGGAGTAAGGACGAGCAGTACGTC.

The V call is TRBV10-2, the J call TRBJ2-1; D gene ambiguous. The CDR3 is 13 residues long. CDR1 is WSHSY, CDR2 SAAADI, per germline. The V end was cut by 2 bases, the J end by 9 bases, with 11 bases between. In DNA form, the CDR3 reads TGCGCCAGCAGTGAGGGACCTTGGGGTGAGCAGTTCTTC. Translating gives CASSEGPWGEQFF.

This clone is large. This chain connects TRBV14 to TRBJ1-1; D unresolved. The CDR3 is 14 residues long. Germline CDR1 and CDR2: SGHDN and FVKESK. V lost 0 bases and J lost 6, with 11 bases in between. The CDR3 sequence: CASSQDWAHPEAFF. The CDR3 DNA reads TGTGCCAGCAGCCAAGATTGGGCCCACCCTGAAGCTTTCTTT.

In nucleotides, the CDR3 is TGTGCCAGCAAAGGGAGGAGGGCAACTAATGAAAAACTGTTTTTT. Translated, it gives CASKGRRATNEKLFF. V and J are TRBV6-8 and TRBJ1-4; D unresolved. V was shortened by 7 bases and J by 0 bases, with 12 bases between the two germline ends. Germline values: CDR1 MNHGY, CDR2 SAAAGT. The CDR3 has 15 amino acids.

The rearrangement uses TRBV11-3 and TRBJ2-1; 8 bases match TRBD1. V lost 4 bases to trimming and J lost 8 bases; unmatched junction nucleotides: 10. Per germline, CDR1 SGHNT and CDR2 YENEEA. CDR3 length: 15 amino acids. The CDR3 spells CASSYSGTGGYEQFF. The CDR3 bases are TGTGCCAGCAGCTACTCCGGGACAGGCGGATATGAGCAGTTCTTC.